This T cell receptor (beta chain) came from a study of blood T cell repertoires in COVID-19. The overall study: Acute-phase and convalescent COVID-19 samples originated in the United States, Italy and Spain.

The CDR3 length is 15 residues. CDR1 is MDHEN and CDR2 is SYDVKM in the germline V gene. V shed 3 bases and J shed 8 bases, with 17 bases lying between them. TCRdb keeps only in-frame clones here, not all; method: immunoSEQ multiplex PCR. The sample includes approximately 82,000 clones, around four fifths of them seen just once. This clonotype was sampled from a woman aged 60 to 75 with acute or convalescent COVID-19. V usage is TRBV28 and J usage is TRBJ2-1; perhaps TRBD2 as D (5 bases). Sequences were obtained from peripheral blood. The DNA for the CDR3 is TGTGCCAGCAGTTTGTTGACTACGAGTATGGATGAGCAGTTCTTC. This gives the protein CASSLLTTSMDEQFF.